Below are 30 T cell receptor beta chains sequenced from a single sample in a study of blood T cell repertoires in COVID-19. Clones were read by immunoSEQ multiplex PCR, and TCRdb kept only the in-frame ones, dropping some. The sample has about 260,000 clones; 80% to 90% are singletons. The specimen was PBMCs or T cells enriched from blood (not recorded which). These receptor sequences come from a woman aged 18-29 years who had recovered from COVID-19.

The chain employs TRBV5-1 and TRBJ2-5; TRBD2 might be the D (7 bases). Trimming pared 2 bases from V and 5 bases from J, leaving 10 bases between. The germline gives CDR1 SGHRS, CDR2 YFSETQ. The CDR3 is made up of 13 amino acids. The CDR3 is CASSLGGVETQYF. The CDR3 DNA reads TGCGCCAGCAGCTTAGGGGGGGTGGAGACCCAGTACTTC.

The CDR3 here is CASSPEGASNEKLFF. CDR3 sequence (DNA): TGTGCCAGCTCACCAGAGGGGGCGAGTAATGAAAAACTGTTTTTT. The chain has TRBV18 and TRBJ1-4, with 7 bases identical to TRBD1. V trimming: 2 bases; J trimming: 4 bases; junction bases outside the gene matches: 4. Germline-derived CDR1 and CDR2 are KGHSH and LQKENI. The CDR3 runs to 15 residues.

This clone was counted a single time. The CDR3 sequence: CASSYDGGQPQHF. Written as DNA, the CDR3 is TGTGCCAGCAGTTACGACGGCGGTCAGCCCCAGCATTTT. The chain recombines TRBV6-5 with TRBJ1-5; D ambiguous. The CDR3 totals 13 residues. Germline-derived CDR1 and CDR2 are MNHEY and SVGAGI. Deletions cut 2 bases from V and 6 bases from J, with 8 bases between.

This clone occurred once. The CDR3 here is CASRQGSGINTGELFF. CDR3 nucleotides: TGCGCCAGCAGACAGGGCTCGGGGATAAACACCGGGGAGCTGTTTTTT. This chain links TRBV5-1 with TRBJ2-2; D is possibly TRBD1 (6 bases). CDR3 length: 16 residues. Trimming left V 5 bases short and J 2 bases short, with 16 bases between. CDR1 is SGHRS, CDR2 YFSETQ, per germline.

The rearrangement joins TRBV7-9 to TRBJ1-1; tentative D call: TRBD1 (6 bases). The CDR3 covers 14 residues. Germline CDR1 reads SEHNR; CDR2 reads FQNEAQ (reference sequence). Trimming shortened V by 8 bases and J by 0 bases, and 13 bases separated the two germline ends. In nucleotides, the CDR3 is TGTGCCAGCGGGGTGGACAGCATGAACACTGAAGCTTTCTTT. This encodes CASGVDSMNTEAFF.

The gene calls are TRBV10-2 and TRBJ1-2; TRBD1 aligns across 9 bases. V was pared by 5 bases and J by 4 bases, with 5 bases of the junction left unmatched. The CDR3 totals 14 residues. Germline-derived CDR1 and CDR2 are WSHSY and SAAADI. In DNA, the CDR3 is TGCGCCAGCAGTCTGACAGGGGGGGCCTATGGCTACACCTTC. Protein: CASSLTGGAYGYTF.

This sequence joins TRBV19 and TRBJ1-6; D gene ambiguous. Trimming stripped 6 bases from V and 5 bases from J, with 17 bases between. The V gene's germline CDR1 is LNHDA and CDR2 SQIVND (reference sequence). The CDR3 covers 16 residues. The CDR3 here is CASRWVKSGDNSPLHF. The CDR3 DNA reads TGTGCCAGTAGATGGGTGAAGAGCGGAGATAATTCACCCCTCCACTTT.

The chain joins TRBV5-6 to TRBJ2-5; TRBD2 is a possible D gene (5 bases). CDR1 is SGHDT, CDR2 YYEEEE, per germline. The CDR3 covers 14 residues. With 1 base removed from V and 2 bases from J, the gap between germline ends came to 9 bases. The CDR3 bases are TGTGCCAGCAGCTTGAACGGAGGACAAGAGACCCAGTACTTC. Translating it yields CASSLNGGQETQYF.

This chain connects TRBV30 to TRBJ1-5; D remains ambiguous. V gave up 5 bases and J gave up 3 bases, with 8 bases separating them. The V gene's germline CDR1 is GTSNPN and CDR2 SVGIG (reference sequence). This CDR3 contains 12 residues. Written as DNA, the CDR3 is TGTGCCTGGGGACTCAACAATCAGCCCCAGCATTTT. Translation gives CAWGLNNQPQHF.

The chain couples TRBV4-1 to TRBJ2-1; TRBD2 aligns across 10 bases. The CDR3 has 17 amino acids. The germline CDR1 and CDR2 sequences are MGHRA and YSYEKL. Unmatched junction bases numbered 5, after V lost 1 base and J lost 2 bases. As DNA, the CDR3 is TGCGCCAGCAGCCAAGTGCGCCTAGCGGGAGCCTACAATGAGCAGTTCTTC. Translating gives CASSQVRLAGAYNEQFF.

The chain joins TRBV15 to TRBJ2-2; no clear D gene. The CDR3 totals 15 residues. V lost 0 bases and J 1 base, leaving 6 bases between the germline ends. Per germline, CDR1 LNHNV and CDR2 YYDKDF (reference sequence). DNA of the CDR3: TGTGCCACCAGCAGAGATCTAGTGAACACCGGGGAGCTGTTTTTT. It specifies CATSRDLVNTGELFF.

The chain recombines TRBV27 with TRBJ2-2; D gene uncertain. Per germline, CDR1 MNHEY and CDR2 SMNVEV (reference sequence). The CDR3 loop spans 15 amino acids. V gave up 4 bases and J gave up 6 bases, with 15 bases separating them. CDR3 residues: CASSSGGEVPGELFF. Here the CDR3 DNA reads TGTGCCAGCAGTTCCGGCGGTGAGGTTCCCGGGGAGCTGTTTTTT.

This sequence joins TRBV7-9 and TRBJ1-2; possibly TRBD1 for D (6 bases). Germline CDR1 reads SEHNR; CDR2 reads FQNEAQ (reference sequence). The V end was cut by 5 bases, the J end by 8 bases, with 15 bases between. The CDR3 length is 13 residues. CDR3 in amino acids: CASSPTGTRGYTF. CDR3 DNA: TGTGCCAGCAGCCCAACAGGGACGAGGGGCTACACCTTC.

This chain joins TRBV6-5 and TRBJ2-7, with a possible D match to TRBD1 (5 bases). The CDR3 is 15 amino acids. V dropped 2 bases and J dropped 5 bases, with 16 bases sitting between them. CDR1 and CDR2 (germline): MNHEY, SVGAGI. In DNA, the CDR3 is TGTGCCAGCAGTTACCGCCGGACAACGCCTCACGAGCAGTACTTC. Translating it yields CASSYRRTTPHEQYF.

This sequence joins TRBV19 and TRBJ1-1, with a possible D match to TRBD1 (6 bases). From germline, CDR1 is LNHDA and CDR2 SQIVND (reference sequence). With 3 bases removed from V and 1 base from J, the gap between germline ends came to 15 bases. The CDR3 is 16 residues long. The CDR3 loop is CASSILTGTSNTEAFF. The CDR3 DNA reads as TGTGCCAGTAGTATCTTAACCGGGACATCGAACACTGAAGCTTTCTTT.

The CDR3 loop reads CASSRATDGIYGYTF. The CDR3, as DNA: TGTGCCAGCAGCCGAGCGACCGACGGCATCTATGGCTACACCTTC. This rearrangement joins TRBV6-5 to TRBJ1-2; D gene unclear. Germline V CDR1 and CDR2: MNHEY, SVGAGI. The V end lost 6 bases, the J end lost 4 bases, and 18 bases lay between the germline ends. The CDR3 is 15 residues long.

The chain employs TRBV5-4 and TRBJ1-4; 8 bases agree with TRBD1. The CDR3 loop spans 16 amino acids. Germline V CDR1 and CDR2: SGHNT, YYREEE (reference sequence). After removal of 0 bases from V and 6 bases from J, the junction contained 7 bases not matched to a gene. This CDR3 is CASSLAASGGDEKLFF. CDR3 DNA: TGTGCCAGCAGCTTGGCCGCGTCAGGGGGCGATGAAAAACTGTTTTTT.

The chain carries TRBV2 and TRBJ2-1; tentative D call: TRBD1 (5 bases). Trimming removed 4 bases from V and 1 base from J, with 8 bases in between. Germline V gene data show CDR1 as SNHLY and CDR2 as FYNNEI. CDR3 length equals 14 residues. The CDR3 nucleotides read TGTGCCAGCAGTGGGGGCTATTCCTACAATGAGCAGTTCTTC. This sequence encodes CASSGGYSYNEQFF.

The chain is built from TRBV5-8 and TRBJ1-2; no reliable D call. The V end lost 7 bases, the J end lost 3 bases, and 13 bases lay between the germline ends. The CDR3 has 13 amino acids. Looked up from germline, CDR1 is SGHTS and CDR2 is YDEGEE. The CDR3: CASVHQTYYGYTF. The CDR3 bases are TGTGCCAGCGTCCATCAGACTTACTATGGCTACACCTTC.

The chain joins TRBV2 to TRBJ1-2; 7 bases line up with TRBD1. In germline, CDR1 is SNHLY, CDR2 FYNNEI. The ends lost 7 bases at V and 4 bases at J; junction bases unmatched: 9. This CDR3 region has 14 residues. The CDR3, as DNA: TGTGCCAGCAACTTTGACGCAGGGGGCTATGGCTACACCTTC. Residues: CASNFDAGGYGYTF.

The V gene is TRBV6-2 or TRBV6-3, the J gene TRBJ1-6; D remains ambiguous. The germline V and J ends were trimmed by 2 bases and 9 bases, with 23 bases remaining between them. The CDR3 has 18 amino acids. CDR1 and CDR2 from the germline V gene are MNHEY and SVGEGT. CDR3 sequence: CASSYAMVVTSRGSPLHF. DNA of the CDR3: TGTGCCAGCAGTTACGCGATGGTGGTGACTTCACGGGGTTCACCCCTCCACTTT.

The rearrangement uses TRBV19 and TRBJ1-1; D might be TRBD1 (6 bases). Trimming removed 4 bases at V and 0 bases at J, with 9 bases between. Germline assignment: CDR1 LNHDA and CDR2 SQIVND (reference sequence). The CDR3 runs to 14 residues. This chain's CDR3 is CASSRTGLNTEAFF. Written as DNA, the CDR3 is TGTGCCAGTAGTAGAACAGGGCTGAACACTGAAGCTTTCTTT.

The chain links TRBV5-1 to TRBJ1-3, with D hard to call. The CDR3 sequence is 14 residues long. V lost 0 bases to trimming and J lost 0 bases, with 4 bases between them. Germline CDR1 SGHRS, CDR2 YFSETQ. The CDR3 coding sequence is TGCGCCAGCAGCTTGGGCGACTCTGGAAACACCATATATTTT. Residues: CASSLGDSGNTIYF. Full variable domain (missing parts from reference TRBV5-1 and TRBJ1-3): KAGVTQTPRYLIKTRGQQVTLSCSPISGHRSVSWYQQTPGQGLQFLFEYFSETQRNKGNFPGRFSGRQFSNSRSEMNVSTLELGDSALYLCASSLGDSGNTIYFGEGSWLTVV.

This clone appeared a single time. This rearrangement joins TRBV5-1 to TRBJ2-3; TRBD2 matches at 9 bases. Germline V gene data show CDR1 as SGHRS and CDR2 as YFSETQ. The CDR3 is 16 amino acids. J gave up 1 base and V 0 bases, and 3 bases lay outside the gene matches. The CDR3 protein is CASSLVPSGGTDTQYF. The CDR3 nucleotides read TGCGCCAGCAGCTTGGTGCCTAGCGGGGGCACAGATACGCAGTATTTT.

V gene TRBV12-5 combines with J gene TRBJ2-4; 9 bases match TRBD1. With 7 bases clipped from V and 8 bases from J, the junction kept 9 bases outside the gene matches. CDR3 length equals 14 residues. CDR1 is LGHNT, CDR2 FRNRAP, per germline. Here the CDR3 DNA reads TGTGCTAGTGCCCTGACAGGGGGAGGAGACATTCAGTACTTC. It is translated as CASALTGGGDIQYF.

On this clone: The junction and the germline gene differ at one end; a read error may be behind it. This chain connects TRBV7-9 to TRBJ2-3; D possibly corresponds to TRBD2 (5 bases). Looked up from germline, CDR1 is SEHNR and CDR2 is FQNEAQ (reference sequence). The CDR3 loop spans 12 amino acids. The DNA for the CDR3 is TGTGCCAGCAGCTTCACTCTTGGACTTGCCAATTTT. Translation: CASSFTLGLANF.

J is TRBJ1-1 and V is TRBV4-2; weak D call: TRBD1 (6 bases). The CDR3 spans 12 residues. Germline CDR1 reads LGHNA; CDR2 reads YNFKEQ. V lost 0 bases and J lost 10, with 9 bases in between. This CDR3 reads CASSQDLGAAFF. CDR3 DNA sequence: TGTGCCAGCAGCCAAGACCTGGGGGCAGCTTTCTTT.

In this sample, this clone turned up a few times. This CDR3 is also generated by other DNA sequences in the sample. This rearrangement joins TRBV2 to TRBJ1-3; D may be TRBD1 (5 bases). The V and J ends lost 2 bases and 4 bases respectively, with 9 bases between them. The CDR3 covers 14 residues. The V gene's germline CDR1 is SNHLY and CDR2 FYNNEI. The CDR3 nucleotides are TGTGCCAGCAGTGAACAGGGTTCCGGAAACACCATATATTTT. Its protein is CASSEQGSGNTIYF.

V gene TRBV4-1 combines with J gene TRBJ1-5, with D maybe TRBD1 (5 bases). CDR1 and CDR2 from the germline V gene are MGHRA and YSYEKL. V lost 1 base to trimming and J lost 3 bases, with 10 bases between them. The CDR3 runs to 15 residues. This CDR3 reads CASSQVPGNNQPQHF. DNA of the CDR3: TGCGCCAGCAGCCAAGTTCCAGGGAACAATCAGCCCCAGCATTTT.

The J gene is TRBJ1-2, the V gene TRBV19; 9 nucleotides line up with TRBD1. This CDR3 has 14 residues. Looked up from germline, CDR1 is LNHDA and CDR2 is SQIVND (reference sequence). Trimming at V came to 5 bases and at J to 7 bases, leaving 8 bases not matched to a gene. This CDR3 reads CASSLPQGAFGYTF. The CDR3 DNA reads TGTGCCAGTAGTCTCCCACAGGGGGCGTTTGGCTACACCTTC. The full variable domain, with the rest looked up from reference TRBV19 and TRBJ1-2, is DGGITQSPKYLFRKEGQNVTLSCEQNLNHDAMYWYRQDPGQGLRLIYYSQIVNDFQKGDIAEGYSVSREKKESFPLTVTSAQKNPTAFYLCASSLPQGAFGYTFGSGTRLTVV.